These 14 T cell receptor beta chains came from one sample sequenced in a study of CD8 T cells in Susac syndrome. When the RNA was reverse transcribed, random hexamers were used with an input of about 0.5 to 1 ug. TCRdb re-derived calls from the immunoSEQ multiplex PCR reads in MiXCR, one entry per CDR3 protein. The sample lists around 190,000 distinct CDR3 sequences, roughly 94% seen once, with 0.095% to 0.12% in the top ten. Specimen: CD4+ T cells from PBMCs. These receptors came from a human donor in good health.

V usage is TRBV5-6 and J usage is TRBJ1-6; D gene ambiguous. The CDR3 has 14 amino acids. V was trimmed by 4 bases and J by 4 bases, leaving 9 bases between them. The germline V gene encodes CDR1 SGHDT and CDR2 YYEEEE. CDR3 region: CASSDILYNSPLHF. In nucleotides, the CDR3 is TGTGCCAGCAGCGACATCCTGTATAATTCACCCCTCCACTTT.

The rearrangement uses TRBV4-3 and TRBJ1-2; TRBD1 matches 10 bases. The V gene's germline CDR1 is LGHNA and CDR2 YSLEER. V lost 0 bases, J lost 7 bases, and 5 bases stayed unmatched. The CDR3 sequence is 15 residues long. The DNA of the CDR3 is TGCGCCAGCAGCCAAGAGGCCGGGGACAGGGGTGGCTACACCTTC. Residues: CASSQEAGDRGGYTF.

CDR3 nucleotides: TGTGCCTGGAAAGGGACTAGCGGGAGATGGGATACGCAGTATTTT. This encodes CAWKGTSGRWDTQYF. The V call is TRBV30, the J call TRBJ2-3; 14 bases are a match to TRBD2. Trimming removed 4 bases from V and 6 bases from J; junction bases left unmatched: 6. The CDR3 sequence is 15 residues long. CDR1 GTSNPN and CDR2 SVGIG come from the germline V gene (reference sequence). Variable domain in full (rest from reference TRBV30 and TRBJ2-3): SQTIHQWPATLVQPVGSPLSLECTVEGTSNPNLYWYRQAAGRGLQLLFYSVGIGQISSEVPQNLSASRPQDRQFILSSKKLLLSDSGFYLCAWKGTSGRWDTQYFGPGTRLTVL.

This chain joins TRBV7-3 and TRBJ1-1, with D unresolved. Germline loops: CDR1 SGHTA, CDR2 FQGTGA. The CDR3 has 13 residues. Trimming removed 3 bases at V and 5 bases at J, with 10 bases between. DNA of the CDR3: TGTGCCAGCAGCTTGGGGAGGGAAACTGAAGCTTTCTTT. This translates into CASSLGRETEAFF.

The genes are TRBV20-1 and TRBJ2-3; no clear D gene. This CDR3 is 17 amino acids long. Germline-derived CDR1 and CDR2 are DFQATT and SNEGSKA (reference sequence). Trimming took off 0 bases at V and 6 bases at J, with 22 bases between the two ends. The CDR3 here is CSARDNWQELLRDTQYF. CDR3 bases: TGCAGTGCTAGAGATAATTGGCAGGAACTCCTGAGGGATACGCAGTATTTT.

CDR3 nucleotide sequence: TGTGCCAGCAGTTCACCGACAGGGCAGGGAGATACGCAGTATTTT. It codes for CASSSPTGQGDTQYF. The rearrangement joins TRBV27 to TRBJ2-3; 7 bases are a match to TRBD1. In germline, CDR1 is MNHEY, CDR2 SMNVEV (reference sequence). The junction had 9 bases not matched to a gene; V was cut back by 4 bases and J by 5 bases. There are 15 residues in the CDR3.

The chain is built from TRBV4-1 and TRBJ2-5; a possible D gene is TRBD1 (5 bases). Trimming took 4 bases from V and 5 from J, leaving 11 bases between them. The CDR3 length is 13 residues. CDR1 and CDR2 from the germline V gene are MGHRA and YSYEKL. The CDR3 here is CASSLTWGETQYF. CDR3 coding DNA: TGCGCCAGCAGCCTCACCTGGGGCGAGACCCAGTACTTC.

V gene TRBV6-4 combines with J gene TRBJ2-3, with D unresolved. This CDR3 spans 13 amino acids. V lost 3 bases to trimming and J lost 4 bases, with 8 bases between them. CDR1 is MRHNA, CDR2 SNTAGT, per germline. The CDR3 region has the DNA TGTGCCAGCAGTGATGAGGCCGCAGATACGCAGTATTTT. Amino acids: CASSDEAADTQYF.

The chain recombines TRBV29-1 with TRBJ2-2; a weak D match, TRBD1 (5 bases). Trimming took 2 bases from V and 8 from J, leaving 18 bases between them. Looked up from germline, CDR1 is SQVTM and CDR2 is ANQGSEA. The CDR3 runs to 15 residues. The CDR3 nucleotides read TGCAGCGTTGAATTTGGGGCAGAAAAGCGAGGGGAGCTGTTTTTT. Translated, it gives CSVEFGAEKRGELFF.

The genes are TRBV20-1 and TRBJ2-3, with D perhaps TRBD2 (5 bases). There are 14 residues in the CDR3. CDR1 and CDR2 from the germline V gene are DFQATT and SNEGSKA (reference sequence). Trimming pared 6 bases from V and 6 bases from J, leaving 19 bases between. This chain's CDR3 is CSANRGVAVDTQYF. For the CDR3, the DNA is TGCAGTGCCAACCGGGGAGTGGCGGTCGATACGCAGTATTTT.

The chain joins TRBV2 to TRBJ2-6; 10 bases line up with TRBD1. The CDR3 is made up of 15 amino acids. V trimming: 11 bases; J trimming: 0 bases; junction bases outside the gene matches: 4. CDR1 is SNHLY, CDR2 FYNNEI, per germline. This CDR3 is CARRTGGSGANVLTF. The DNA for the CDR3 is TGTGCCCGACGGACAGGGGGCTCTGGGGCCAACGTCCTGACTTTC.

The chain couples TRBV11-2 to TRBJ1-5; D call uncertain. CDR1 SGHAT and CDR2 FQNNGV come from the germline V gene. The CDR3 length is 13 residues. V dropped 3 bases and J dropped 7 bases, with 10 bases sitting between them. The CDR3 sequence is CASSLGGKQPQHF. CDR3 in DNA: TGTGCCAGCAGCTTGGGAGGGAAGCAGCCCCAGCATTTT.

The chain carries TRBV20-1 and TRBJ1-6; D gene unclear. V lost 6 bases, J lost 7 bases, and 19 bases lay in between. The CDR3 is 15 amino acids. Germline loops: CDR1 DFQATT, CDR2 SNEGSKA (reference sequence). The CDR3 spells CSAHLTGDANSPLHF. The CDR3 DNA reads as TGCAGTGCACACTTGACGGGCGATGCGAATTCACCCCTCCACTTT.

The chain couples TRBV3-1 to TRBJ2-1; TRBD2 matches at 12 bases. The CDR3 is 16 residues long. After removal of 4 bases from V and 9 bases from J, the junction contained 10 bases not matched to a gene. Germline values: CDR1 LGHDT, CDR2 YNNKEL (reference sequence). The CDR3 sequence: CASSPTLAGGRSEQFF. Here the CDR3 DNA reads TGTGCCAGCAGCCCCACACTAGCGGGGGGAAGGAGTGAGCAGTTCTTC.